Each of the 21 T cell receptor beta chains below was sequenced from the same sample in a study of shared clonotypes between healthy human individuals. Clones were read by immunoSEQ multiplex PCR, and TCRdb kept only the in-frame ones, dropping some. The sample lists 2 million to 2.5 million clones; approximately 93% were seen once. The sample consisted of naive CD4+ T cells from PBMCs. Subset meaning: CD45RA+ positively selected. The source is a man between 18 and 29 years old in good health. Some clones in this sample may be carry-over from other donors' samples.

The rearrangement joins TRBV28 to TRBJ1-5; no firm D call. The CDR3 runs to 14 residues. Germline V gene lookup returns CDR1 MDHEN and CDR2 SYDVKM. V dropped 8 bases and J dropped 5 bases, with 16 bases sitting between them. CDR3 in amino acids: CASHWGSRDQPQHF. DNA for the CDR3: TGTGCCAGCCACTGGGGTAGTAGGGATCAGCCCCAGCATTTT.

The chain carries TRBV25-1 and TRBJ2-3; D remains ambiguous. This CDR3 region has 15 residues. The germline V and J ends were trimmed by 1 base and 1 base, with 9 bases remaining between them. Germline V CDR1 and CDR2: MGHDK, SYGVNS. The CDR3, as DNA: TGTGCCAGCAGTGAATGGGCGGTGGGCACAGATACGCAGTATTTT. Its protein product is CASSEWAVGTDTQYF.

On this clone: Other nucleotide sequences from this sample produce the same CDR3. The V gene is TRBV5-1, the J gene TRBJ2-5; TRBD2 matches 11 bases. The V segment lost 1 base and the J segment 5 bases; nucleotides outside the gene matches: 1. The CDR3 is made up of 14 amino acids. Germline CDR1 and CDR2: SGHRS and YFSETQ. CDR3 DNA: TGCGCCAGCAGCTTGACTAGCGGGAGCGAGACCCAGTACTTC. It yields the protein CASSLTSGSETQYF.

The chain employs TRBV27 and TRBJ2-5, with unresolved D. Looked up from germline, CDR1 is MNHEY and CDR2 is SMNVEV (reference sequence). Trimming stripped 2 bases from V and 5 bases from J, with 18 bases between. The CDR3 is made up of 16 amino acids. The CDR3 here is CASSLVKGLVWETQYF. CDR3 in DNA: TGTGCCAGCAGTTTAGTTAAGGGTCTCGTTTGGGAGACCCAGTACTTC.

The V gene is TRBV28, the J gene TRBJ1-5; 8 nucleotides match TRBD1. The CDR3 runs to 14 residues. Trimming took 3 bases from V and 6 from J; bases not matched to a gene: 4. CDR1 and CDR2 (germline): MDHEN, SYDVKM. The CDR3 DNA reads as TGTGCCAGCAGTTTTTACAGGGGGAGTCAGCCCCAGCATTTT. This gives the protein CASSFYRGSQPQHF.

The J gene is TRBJ2-7, the V gene TRBV4-3; D perhaps matches TRBD1 (5 bases). Germline CDR1 is LGHNA and CDR2 is YSLEER. Trimming removed 0 bases at V and 6 bases at J, with 9 bases between. This CDR3 region has 13 residues. The CDR3 coding sequence is TGCGCCAGCAGCCAAGAGGTAAGGGGCGAGCAGTACTTC. Translated, it gives CASSQEVRGEQYF.

This clone has more than one count but fewer than ten. The V gene is TRBV19, the J gene TRBJ1-1; possible D gene TRBD1, 5 bases. V lost 6 bases to trimming and J lost 4 bases, with 18 bases between them. This CDR3 region has 15 residues. Germline lookup yields CDR1 LNHDA and CDR2 SQIVND (reference sequence). As DNA, the CDR3 is TGTGCCAGTAGGTCTTCGGTCTCCCAGGGCACTGAAGCTTTCTTT. This encodes CASRSSVSQGTEAFF.

The gene calls are TRBV6-1 and TRBJ1-2, with 8 positions matching TRBD1. V lost 0 bases to trimming and J lost 5 bases; unmatched junction nucleotides: 17. Germline values: CDR1 MNHNS, CDR2 SASEGT. This CDR3 has 19 residues. In DNA form, the CDR3 reads TGTGCCAGCAGTGAAGCGTACGGACAGGGAACTCAAAGAGGTTATGGCTACACCTTC. Translated, it gives CASSEAYGQGTQRGYGYTF.

V and J are TRBV28 and TRBJ1-2, with D perhaps TRBD1 (5 bases). This CDR3 spans 16 amino acids. Germline CDR1 MDHEN, CDR2 SYDVKM. Trimming took off 6 bases at V and 6 bases at J, with 23 bases between the two ends. This CDR3 reads CASSYVGTPYSHGYTF. In DNA, the CDR3 is TGTGCCAGCAGCTATGTGGGGACGCCCTACTCTCATGGCTACACCTTC.

This sequence joins TRBV7-2 and TRBJ2-3, with D possibly TRBD2 on 5 matching bases. The germline V and J ends were trimmed by 5 bases and 6 bases, with 21 bases remaining between them. The CDR3 sequence is 16 residues long. Per the germline V gene, CDR1 is SGHTA and CDR2 is FQGNSA. The CDR3 sequence is CASSLSQWRAVDTQYF. CDR3 sequence (DNA): TGTGCCAGCAGCCTCTCGCAGTGGCGGGCCGTGGATACGCAGTATTTT.

The rearrangement uses TRBV7-2 and TRBJ1-2; the match to TRBD1 covers 12 bases. The CDR3 has 15 residues. V was pared by 7 bases and J by 7 bases, with 10 bases of the junction left unmatched. CDR1 and CDR2 (germline): SGHTA, FQGNSA. As DNA, the CDR3 is TGTGCCAGCACCCTAGACCGGGACAGGGGGCTTGGCTACACCTTC. Translating it yields CASTLDRDRGLGYTF.

The chain uses TRBV28 and TRBJ2-2, with 13 positions matching TRBD2. CDR3 length equals 20 residues. V trimming: 5 bases; J trimming: 0 bases; junction bases outside the gene matches: 12. The germline gives CDR1 MDHEN, CDR2 SYDVKM. The CDR3 region is CASSPFYQLAGGPNTGELFF. The CDR3 DNA sequence: TGTGCCAGCAGTCCATTCTACCAACTAGCGGGAGGGCCGAACACCGGGGAGCTGTTTTTT.

The chain has TRBV14 and TRBJ2-7; 8 positions match TRBD1. In germline, CDR1 is SGHDN, CDR2 FVKESK. J was trimmed by 2 bases and V by 6 bases; bases with no gene match: 9. The CDR3 contains 15 residues. The CDR3 nucleotides are TGTGCCAGCAGTCCTGCAGGGGGCGGGACCTACGAGCAGTACTTC. It yields the protein CASSPAGGGTYEQYF.

The chain has TRBV11-2 and TRBJ1-5, with D tentatively TRBD1 (6 bases). This CDR3 spans 13 amino acids. The V gene lost 4 bases and the J gene lost 6 bases, with 10 bases spanning the gap. Germline V gene sequence: CDR1 SGHAT, CDR2 FQNNGV. The CDR3 DNA is TGTGCCAGCAGCTGGGGGGCGGGTCAGCCCCAGCATTTT. Translating gives CASSWGAGQPQHF.

CDR3 sequence reads: CAWSVGRGHNEQFF. The CDR3 coding sequence is TGTGCCTGGAGTGTAGGCAGGGGGCATAATGAGCAGTTCTTC. The J gene is TRBJ2-1, the V gene TRBV30, with 8 positions matching TRBD1. The CDR3 covers 14 residues. Germline CDR1 is GTSNPN and CDR2 is SVGIG (reference sequence). V lost 0 bases to trimming and J lost 7 bases; unmatched junction nucleotides: 5.

The chain links TRBV11-2 to TRBJ2-7; 7 bases align to TRBD1. Germline lookup yields CDR1 SGHAT and CDR2 FQNNGV. The junction had 11 bases not matched to a gene; V was cut back by 7 bases and J by 2 bases. The CDR3 is made up of 15 amino acids. The CDR3 DNA is TGTGCCAGCACCAATATCCGGGACAGCCCCTACGAGCAGTACTTC. Its translation: CASTNIRDSPYEQYF.

The chain has TRBV29-1 and TRBJ2-7, with 9 bases aligning to TRBD2. Trimming cost V 4 bases and J 6 bases; bases outside gene matches: 10. Germline assignment: CDR1 SQVTM and CDR2 ANQGSEA. The CDR3 spans 14 residues. CDR3 amino acids: CSVVRLAGEGEQYF. In DNA, the CDR3 is TGCAGCGTTGTAAGATTAGCGGGAGAAGGCGAGCAGTACTTC.

The V call is TRBV4-3, the J call TRBJ2-7; TRBD1 or TRBD2 may be the D gene (6 bases each). The CDR3 is made up of 15 amino acids. Deletions cut 0 bases from V and 7 bases from J, with 16 bases between. Per the germline V gene, CDR1 is LGHNA and CDR2 is YSLEER. DNA of the CDR3: TGCGCCAGCAGCCAAGAACGGGGGCTACCTTCGGAGCAGTACTTC. This gives the protein CASSQERGLPSEQYF.

The rearrangement links TRBV29-1 to TRBJ1-5; TRBD1 matches 7 bases. The CDR3 has 14 amino acids. The germline gives CDR1 SQVTM, CDR2 ANQGSEA. V gave up 5 bases and J gave up 3 bases; unmatched junction bases: 7. This CDR3 is CSVLTGFPNQPQHF. The CDR3 nucleotides are TGCAGCGTTCTGACAGGGTTTCCCAATCAGCCCCAGCATTTT. The variable domain in full, with the rest retrieved from reference TRBV29-1 and TRBJ1-5, is SAVISQKPSRDICQRGTSLTIQCQVDSQVTMMFWYRQQPGQSLTLIATANQGSEATYESGFVIDKFPISRPNLTFSTLTVSNMSPEDSSIYLCSVLTGFPNQPQHFGDGTRLSIL.

V is TRBV5-5 and J is TRBJ1-4, with a possible D match to TRBD1 (5 bases). In germline, CDR1 is SGHKS, CDR2 YYEKEE (reference sequence). The V gene lost 7 bases and the J gene lost 7 bases, with 20 bases spanning the gap. The CDR3 spans 15 residues. Here the CDR3 DNA reads TGTGCCAGCGTCTTCCGGGGGGTTTACGGTGAAAAACTGTTTTTT. Its protein product is CASVFRGVYGEKLFF.

This clone has only one observation. The chain combines TRBV7-9 with TRBJ2-5; D remains ambiguous. The end of the DNA aligns better with TRBJ2-7, so the J call may be wrong. Looked up from germline, CDR1 is SEHNR and CDR2 is FQNEAQ (reference sequence). The CDR3 is made up of 14 amino acids. DNA for the CDR3: TGTGCCAGCAGCTTCTCTGGGAACTCGGGCGAGCAGTACTTC. This sequence encodes CASSFSGNSGEQYF.